This TCR beta chain is drawn from a study of blood T cell repertoires in COVID-19. Original handling: For nucleated cells, counts were estimated from reference gene primer amplification. Sequenced by immunoSEQ multiplex PCR; TCRdb stores in-frame clones only, minus some. D and trimming come from the DNA, and the V and J calls and clone size come from that table. The data hold approximately 82,000 clones, with about 92% observed a single time. This CDR3 has 15 amino acids. V dropped 0 bases and J dropped 4; count of bases not matched to a gene: 2. Germline values: CDR1 LGHNA, CDR2 YSLEER. Material for sequencing was peripheral blood. This TCR derives from a woman between 55 and 75 years old with active COVID-19. The gene calls are TRBV4-3 and TRBJ2-1, with TRBD2 matching over 8 bases. CDR3 in amino acids: CASSQEASGYNEQFF. CDR3 coding DNA: TGCGCCAGCAGCCAAGAGGCTAGCGGGTACAATGAGCAGTTCTTC.